The next 14 T cell receptor beta chains were all read from a single sample in a study of cytomegalovirus exposure and HLA in healthy donors. Clones were sequenced by immunoSEQ multiplex PCR, and TCRdb holds only the in-frame ones, with some missing. The sample contains some 130,000 clones, approximately 84% of which appear only once. The sample was PBMCs. The receptors derive from a man aged 30-40 years in good health and CMV-seropositive.

This clone has a single count. This rearrangement joins TRBV13 to TRBJ2-1; 10 nucleotides agree with TRBD2. There are 16 residues in the CDR3. J was trimmed by 9 bases and V by 2 bases; bases with no gene match: 10. Germline lookup yields CDR1 PRHDT and CDR2 FYEKMQ (reference sequence). Here the CDR3 DNA reads TGTGCCAGCAGCTTACCCAGCGGGAGGGCCGGGGGTGAGCAGTTCTTC. Translated, it gives CASSLPSGRAGGEQFF.

CDR3 amino acids: CASSSSGIAYEQYF. The CDR3 DNA reads as TGTGCCAGCAGCTCTAGCGGGATCGCCTACGAGCAGTACTTC. The gene calls are TRBV7-6 and TRBJ2-7, with 9 bases aligning to TRBD2. Germline trimming cut 4 bases from V and 2 bases from J; bases unmatched to any gene: 3. Looked up from germline, CDR1 is SGHVS and CDR2 is FNYEAQ. The CDR3 contains 14 residues. The whole variable domain, filled in from reference TRBV7-6 and TRBJ2-7, reads GAGVSQSPRYKVTKRGQDVALRCDPISGHVSLYWYRQALGQGPEFLTYFNYEAQQDKSGLPNDRFSAERPEGSISTLTIQRTEQRDSAMYRCASSSSGIAYEQYFGPGTRLTVT.

V gene TRBV10-2 combines with J gene TRBJ1-5, with D tentatively TRBD1 (5 bases). Germline CDR1 is WSHSY and CDR2 is SAAADI. Deletions cut 5 bases from V and 7 bases from J, with 12 bases between. CDR3 length: 13 residues. The CDR3 DNA reads TGCGCCAGCAGTATGAGCGGGACGCAGCCCCAGCATTTT. Protein product: CASSMSGTQPQHF.

The V gene is TRBV7-6, the J gene TRBJ2-1, with 16 nucleotides matching TRBD2. The V segment lost 3 bases and the J segment 3 bases; nucleotides outside the gene matches: 14. The CDR3 contains 21 residues. The germline gives CDR1 SGHVS, CDR2 FNYEAQ. DNA of the CDR3: TGTGCCAGCAGCTTCCGAGGGGGGACTAGCGGGAGGGCCTATGACTACAATGAGCAGTTCTTC. Its translation: CASSFRGGTSGRAYDYNEQFF.

There are a few counts of this clone. The gene calls are TRBV6-6 and TRBJ2-5, with 8 positions matching TRBD2. Germline V lookup: CDR1 MNHNY, CDR2 SVGAGI (reference sequence). This CDR3 has 16 residues. The V gene end was trimmed by 6 bases and the J gene end by 1 base; junction bases not matched to a gene: 10. The CDR3 is CASSPLLADIQETQYF. The DNA of the CDR3 is TGTGCCAGCAGCCCTCTACTAGCGGACATCCAAGAGACCCAGTACTTC.

J is TRBJ1-1 and V is TRBV5-6, with a weak D call TRBD1 (5 bases). CDR1 and CDR2 from the germline V gene are SGHDT and YYEEEE. Trimming removed 4 bases from V and 6 bases from J, with 13 bases in between. CDR3 length: 13 amino acids. This chain's CDR3 is CASSTTVQAEAFF. The CDR3 bases are TGTGCCAGCAGCACGACAGTGCAGGCTGAAGCTTTCTTT.

This clone was picked up one time. The J gene is TRBJ1-3, the V gene TRBV5-4, with TRBD1 identical over 8 bases. This CDR3 comprises 16 residues. Per germline, CDR1 SGHNT and CDR2 YYREEE (reference sequence). The V segment lost 3 bases and the J segment 1 base; nucleotides outside the gene matches: 6. The CDR3 loop reads CASSSYRGGSGNTIYF. In DNA form, the CDR3 reads TGTGCCAGCAGCTCGTACAGGGGGGGGTCTGGAAACACCATATATTTT.

This clone turned up a few times. The J gene is TRBJ2-5, the V gene TRBV7-9, with a possible D match to TRBD2 (6 bases). The V end lost 5 bases, the J end lost 4 bases, and 29 bases lay between the germline ends. CDR1 is SEHNR and CDR2 is FQNEAQ in the germline V gene (reference sequence). The CDR3 spans 19 residues. CDR3 coding DNA: TGTGCCAGCAGCCGAATGGTGGGGGGAAGCGAGTTGGGTCGAGAGACCCAGTACTTC. It yields the protein CASSRMVGGSELGRETQYF.

J is TRBJ2-2 and V is TRBV4-2; D is unclear. This CDR3 has 15 residues. The V end lost 1 base, the J end lost 5 bases, and 11 bases lay between the germline ends. The V gene's germline CDR1 is LGHNA and CDR2 YNFKEQ. CDR3 loop: CASSQVDEVTGELFF. The CDR3, as DNA: TGTGCCAGCAGCCAAGTTGACGAGGTGACCGGGGAGCTGTTTTTT.

This clone was counted a few times. V gene TRBV29-1 combines with J gene TRBJ1-1; D may be TRBD1 (6 bases). The CDR3 is 13 residues long. The ends were cut back, 2 bases at V and 4 bases at J, with 11 bases in the middle. Looked up from germline, CDR1 is SQVTM and CDR2 is ANQGSEA. DNA of the CDR3: TGCAGCGTTGAACAGGGGATACGCACTGAAGCTTTCTTT. This translates into CSVEQGIRTEAFF.

The chain combines TRBV18 with TRBJ2-7, with TRBD2 matching over 7 bases. CDR1 is KGHSH, CDR2 LQKENI, per germline. This CDR3 has 15 residues. With V trimmed by 3 bases and J by 7 bases, 12 bases remained unmatched. CDR3: CASSPLRTSAKEQYF. In DNA form, the CDR3 reads TGTGCCAGCTCACCCCTCAGGACTAGTGCGAAGGAGCAGTACTTC.

The V gene is TRBV18, the J gene TRBJ1-1, with a tentative D call TRBD1 (6 bases). With 6 bases removed from V and 0 bases from J, the gap between germline ends came to 11 bases. The CDR3 covers 14 residues. Looked up from germline, CDR1 is KGHSH and CDR2 is LQKENI. The CDR3 nucleotides are TGTGCCAGCTCTCCCGACAGGCTGAACACTGAAGCTTTCTTT. This codes for CASSPDRLNTEAFF.

This sequence joins TRBV7-6 and TRBJ1-1, with 7 bases aligning to TRBD1. V shed 0 bases, J shed 10 bases, and the junction held 11 bases outside the gene matches. Germline lookup yields CDR1 SGHVS and CDR2 FNYEAQ. The CDR3 covers 15 residues. CDR3 residues: CASSLAGGTGERAFF. The CDR3 coding sequence is TGTGCCAGCAGCTTAGCGGGCGGTACAGGGGAACGAGCTTTCTTT.

The V and J genes are TRBV5-1 and TRBJ2-5; 12 positions match TRBD2. After removal of 4 bases from V and 2 bases from J, the junction contained 9 bases not matched to a gene. CDR3 length: 17 residues. Germline-derived CDR1 and CDR2 are SGHRS and YFSETQ. CDR3 amino acids: CASSHLAGGPVQETQYF. In DNA form, the CDR3 reads TGCGCCAGCAGCCACCTAGCGGGAGGGCCTGTACAAGAGACCCAGTACTTC.